A selection of T cell receptor beta chains follows, all from one sample in a study of post-analysis software for immune sequencing data. MiXCR was run by TCRdb on the PCR reads, yielding one entry per CDR3 protein. The table has around 700,000 distinct CDR3 sequences, about 60% seen once. Specimen: blood. These receptors came from a girl aged 2-10 years with multiple sclerosis. The CDR3 runs from the conserved cysteine through the conserved F or W. Fields, in order: CDR3 DNA, CDR3 protein, V gene, J gene, D gene, clone size. A D gene is named only where the DNA matches it firmly. The listing skips clone size in some rows; elsewhere it reads once, few, many or a size class.

CDR3nt: TGCGCCAGCAGCTTGGGGGGGACACGTTCCTACAATGAGCAGTTCTTC
CDR3aa: CASSLGGTRSYNEQFF
v_gene: TRBV5-1
j_gene: TRBJ2-1
d_gene: -
abundance: -

CDR3nt: TGCAGCGCGGCCGCTGAGGGGTACCAAGAGACCCAGTACTTC
CDR3aa: CSAAAEGYQETQYF
v_gene: TRBV29-1
j_gene: TRBJ2-5
d_gene: -
abundance: -

CDR3nt: TGTGCCAGCAGCTTCAACAGGTACACAGATACGCAGTATTTT
CDR3aa: CASSFNRYTDTQYF
v_gene: TRBV7-2
j_gene: TRBJ2-3
d_gene: -
abundance: -

CDR3nt: TGTGCCAGCAGTCCGGGGACTCGTTACGAGCAGTACTTC
CDR3aa: CASSPGTRYEQYF
v_gene: TRBV12-3/TRBV12-4
j_gene: TRBJ2-7
d_gene: -
abundance: -

CDR3nt: TGTGCCAGCAGCTTAGGGTCGGTTGCGGGGGGCTACAATGAGCAGTTCTTC
CDR3aa: CASSLGSVAGGYNEQFF
v_gene: TRBV7-8
j_gene: TRBJ2-1
d_gene: TRBD2
abundance: -

CDR3nt: TGCAGTGCTAGAGATCAGGGAGAGACCCAGTACTTC
CDR3aa: CSARDQGETQYF
v_gene: TRBV20-1
j_gene: TRBJ2-5
d_gene: -
abundance: -

CDR3nt: TGTGCCAGCAGAAGTACAGGGTTGGGAAACATTCAGTACTTC
CDR3aa: CASRSTGLGNIQYF
v_gene: TRBV25-1
j_gene: TRBJ2-4
d_gene: -
abundance: -

CDR3nt: TGCAGCGTTGACGGGACAGGGGGCTACGAGCAGTACTTC
CDR3aa: CSVDGTGGYEQYF
v_gene: TRBV29-1
j_gene: TRBJ2-7
d_gene: TRBD1
abundance: few

CDR3nt: TGCGCCAGCAGTGAGTTAGCGGGGGGCCACGGAGATACGCAGTATTTT
CDR3aa: CASSELAGGHGDTQYF
v_gene: TRBV10-1
j_gene: TRBJ2-3
d_gene: TRBD2
abundance: -

CDR3nt: TGTGCCAGCAGTCACAGGGAAAAGGGGACCCAGTACTTC
CDR3aa: CASSHREKGTQYF
v_gene: TRBV2
j_gene: TRBJ2-5
d_gene: -
abundance: -

CDR3nt: TGTGCCAGCAGTTACTCCCCTCCAGGGGCCTCTACTTACGAGCAGTACTTC
CDR3aa: CASSYSPPGASTYEQYF
v_gene: TRBV6-2/TRBV6-3
j_gene: TRBJ2-7
d_gene: -
abundance: few

CDR3nt: TGCGCCAGCAGCTTGTCCTCATACGTCGGGACCCAGTACTTC
CDR3aa: CASSLSSYVGTQYF
v_gene: TRBV5-1
j_gene: TRBJ2-5
d_gene: -
abundance: few

CDR3nt: TGTGCCAACCCGAGTGGACAGGGTCGAGAAGATACGCAGTATTTT
CDR3aa: CANPSGQGREDTQYF
v_gene: TRBV2
j_gene: TRBJ2-3
d_gene: TRBD1
abundance: -

CDR3nt: TGCGCCAGCAGCGGCGGGACTAGCGAAGAGACCCAGTACTTC
CDR3aa: CASSGGTSEETQYF
v_gene: TRBV5-1
j_gene: TRBJ2-5
d_gene: TRBD2
abundance: -

CDR3nt: TGTGCCAGCAGGACTCCTACGCGGCCGGGCTACGAGCAGTACTTC
CDR3aa: CASRTPTRPGYEQYF
v_gene: TRBV28
j_gene: TRBJ2-7
d_gene: -
abundance: -

CDR3nt: TGTGCCAGCAGGACGACTAGCGGGGAAAAAGAGACCCAGTACTTC
CDR3aa: CASRTTSGEKETQYF
v_gene: TRBV2
j_gene: TRBJ2-5
d_gene: TRBD2
abundance: -

CDR3nt: TGTGCCAGCAGCTTAGGAGGAGTTCAGCCCCAGCATTTT
CDR3aa: CASSLGGVQPQHF
v_gene: TRBV7-2
j_gene: TRBJ1-5
d_gene: -
abundance: -

CDR3nt: TGTGCCAGCAGTGAAGCGCGGGACAATCAGTACTTC
CDR3aa: CASSEARDNQYF
v_gene: TRBV2
j_gene: TRBJ2-7
d_gene: -
abundance: -

CDR3nt: TGTGCCAGCAGCCCCGGCTGGACGGGAGAGCGAGAGACCCAGTACTTC
CDR3aa: CASSPGWTGERETQYF
v_gene: TRBV5-6
j_gene: TRBJ2-5
d_gene: -
abundance: -

CDR3nt: TGTGCCAGCAGCTCCCCTTGGTGGGACAGTCCATTCAATGAAAAACTGTTTTTT
CDR3aa: CASSSPWWDSPFNEKLFF
v_gene: TRBV7-2
j_gene: TRBJ1-4
d_gene: TRBD1
abundance: -

CDR3nt: TGTGCCAGCAGATCTACAGGGACCAACCAGTACTTC
CDR3aa: CASRSTGTNQYF
v_gene: TRBV12-3/TRBV12-4
j_gene: TRBJ2-5
d_gene: -
abundance: -

CDR3nt: TGTGCCAGCAGTCAAGGACTAGCGGGAAGCACAGATACGCAGTATTTT
CDR3aa: CASSQGLAGSTDTQYF
v_gene: TRBV7-9
j_gene: TRBJ2-3
d_gene: TRBD2
abundance: -

CDR3nt: TGTGCCACCAGCACGGCTAGCAGCTCCTACAATGAGCAGTTCTTC
CDR3aa: CATSTASSSYNEQFF
v_gene: TRBV15
j_gene: TRBJ2-1
d_gene: -
abundance: -

CDR3nt: TGTGCCAGCAGTGAACTCAGCGTTGGGGGGAATGAGCAGTTCTTC
CDR3aa: CASSELSVGGNEQFF
v_gene: TRBV2
j_gene: TRBJ2-1
d_gene: -
abundance: -

CDR3nt: TGCAGCGTTGAACTACCCGTAACCGGAAATGAGCAGTTCTTC
CDR3aa: CSVELPVTGNEQFF
v_gene: TRBV29-1
j_gene: TRBJ2-1
d_gene: -
abundance: -

CDR3nt: TGTGCCAGCAGCTTAACAACCGACTCCGGGACAGCTTACGAGCAGTACTTC
CDR3aa: CASSLTTDSGTAYEQYF
v_gene: TRBV7-9
j_gene: TRBJ2-7
d_gene: TRBD1
abundance: few

CDR3nt: TGTGCCAGCAGATCCCAATCCAAAAACATTCAGTACTTC
CDR3aa: CASRSQSKNIQYF
v_gene: TRBV12-3/TRBV12-4
j_gene: TRBJ2-4
d_gene: -
abundance: few

CDR3nt: TGTGCCAGCAGCTTATTCCCCCCGGGTAGCGGTGAGCAGTTCTTC
CDR3aa: CASSLFPPGSGEQFF
v_gene: TRBV7-3
j_gene: TRBJ2-1
d_gene: -
abundance: -

CDR3nt: TGCAGTGCACCGAGCGAGAGAGAGACCCAGTACTTC
CDR3aa: CSAPSERETQYF
v_gene: TRBV20-1
j_gene: TRBJ2-5
d_gene: -
abundance: -

CDR3nt: TGTGCCAGCAGCTTTGCCTACAGGGGGTATGAGCAGTTCTTC
CDR3aa: CASSFAYRGYEQFF
v_gene: TRBV11-1
j_gene: TRBJ2-1
d_gene: TRBD1
abundance: -

CDR3nt: TGTGCCAGCAGTTTTTCAGGGGGCCGAGAGACCCAGTACTTC
CDR3aa: CASSFSGGRETQYF
v_gene: TRBV12-3/TRBV12-4
j_gene: TRBJ2-5
d_gene: TRBD1
abundance: few

CDR3nt: TGTGCCGGCAGCTCTGGACTAGCGGGAGGTAATGAGCAGTTCTTC
CDR3aa: CAGSSGLAGGNEQFF
v_gene: TRBV9
j_gene: TRBJ2-1
d_gene: TRBD2
abundance: -

CDR3nt: TGCGCCAGCAGTCCCAGGGAGGGAGAAAAACTGTTTTTT
CDR3aa: CASSPREGEKLFF
v_gene: TRBV10-1
j_gene: TRBJ1-4
d_gene: -
abundance: -

CDR3nt: TGTGCCGGCGACGCAAAATGGACCTACGAGCAGTACTTC
CDR3aa: CAGDAKWTYEQYF
v_gene: TRBV28
j_gene: TRBJ2-7
d_gene: -
abundance: -

CDR3nt: TGTGCCAGCAGTTACGAACGGGGTGGGCCGGCCGCACACGAACGCGGGCAGCAGTTCTTC
CDR3aa: CASSYERGGPAAHERGQQFF
v_gene: TRBV6-5
j_gene: TRBJ2-1
d_gene: -
abundance: -

CDR3nt: TGTGCCAGCAGTTTGGATCCCAATGAGCAGTTCTTC
CDR3aa: CASSLDPNEQFF
v_gene: TRBV12-3/TRBV12-4
j_gene: TRBJ2-1
d_gene: -
abundance: few

CDR3nt: TGTGCCATCAGTGAGGACTCCTATGGCTACACCTTC
CDR3aa: CAISEDSYGYTF
v_gene: TRBV10-3
j_gene: TRBJ1-2
d_gene: -
abundance: -

CDR3nt: TGTGCCAGCAGCTTAGCGGTTGCAAACTACGAGCAGTACTTC
CDR3aa: CASSLAVANYEQYF
v_gene: TRBV7-2
j_gene: TRBJ2-7
d_gene: -
abundance: -

CDR3nt: TGTGCCAGCAGCCGACAGGCCCCCAATGAGCAGTTCTTC
CDR3aa: CASSRQAPNEQFF
v_gene: TRBV12-3/TRBV12-4
j_gene: TRBJ2-1
d_gene: -
abundance: -

CDR3nt: TGTGCCAGCAGCCAGCGACTACTAGCGGGGGCAGATACGCAGTATTTT
CDR3aa: CASSQRLLAGADTQYF
v_gene: TRBV7-7
j_gene: TRBJ2-3
d_gene: TRBD2
abundance: -

CDR3nt: TGTTCCGGGGGACAGGGCGCAGATACGCAGTATTTT
CDR3aa: CSGGQGADTQYF
v_gene: TRBV12-3/TRBV12-4
j_gene: TRBJ2-3
d_gene: TRBD1
abundance: few

CDR3nt: TGCAGTGCTAGGTTCCCAGGGGGGACAGGGAAAGAGACCCAGTACTTC
CDR3aa: CSARFPGGTGKETQYF
v_gene: TRBV20-1
j_gene: TRBJ2-5
d_gene: TRBD1
abundance: -

CDR3nt: TGTGCCAGCCGGGAAGCGGGGTACGGTGTGGGTAAACTGTTTTTT
CDR3aa: CASREAGYGVGKLFF
v_gene: TRBV12-3/TRBV12-4
j_gene: TRBJ1-4
d_gene: -
abundance: -

CDR3nt: TGCAGCGTTGGCTTATCCCAGGGTAGCAAAGAGACCCAGTACTTC
CDR3aa: CSVGLSQGSKETQYF
v_gene: TRBV29-1
j_gene: TRBJ2-5
d_gene: -
abundance: -

CDR3nt: TGCAGTGCTCCATCGGGTGGGGCCTCCTACAATGAGCAGTTCTTC
CDR3aa: CSAPSGGASYNEQFF
v_gene: TRBV20-1
j_gene: TRBJ2-1
d_gene: -
abundance: few

CDR3nt: TGCGCCAGCAGCCCACTAGCGGGGGCGATTTACGAGCAGTACTTC
CDR3aa: CASSPLAGAIYEQYF
v_gene: TRBV5-1
j_gene: TRBJ2-7
d_gene: TRBD2
abundance: -

CDR3nt: TGTGCCAGCAGCTTAGGGGGCCCAGGGCCCGCCTACGAGCAGTACTTC
CDR3aa: CASSLGGPGPAYEQYF
v_gene: TRBV7-2
j_gene: TRBJ2-7
d_gene: -
abundance: once

CDR3nt: TGTGCCAGCAGCTTAGGAAGGAGTACAGATACGCAGTATTTT
CDR3aa: CASSLGRSTDTQYF
v_gene: TRBV7-9
j_gene: TRBJ2-3
d_gene: -
abundance: many

CDR3nt: TGTGCCAGCAGTCCTGACACGAACACCGGGGAGCTGTTTTTT
CDR3aa: CASSPDTNTGELFF
v_gene: TRBV12-3/TRBV12-4
j_gene: TRBJ2-2
d_gene: -
abundance: -

CDR3nt: TGTGCCAGCAGTTTGGTGATCAATGAGCAGTTCTTC
CDR3aa: CASSLVINEQFF
v_gene: TRBV12-3/TRBV12-4
j_gene: TRBJ2-1
d_gene: -
abundance: once

CDR3nt: TGTGCCAGCAGCGGATCAGGGACAGCCCTGGCGACTGAAGCTTTCTTT
CDR3aa: CASSGSGTALATEAFF
v_gene: TRBV12-3/TRBV12-4
j_gene: TRBJ1-1
d_gene: TRBD1
abundance: -

CDR3nt: TGTGCCAGCAGCTTAACAACAGGGAGCGGATATGGCTACACCTTC
CDR3aa: CASSLTTGSGYGYTF
v_gene: TRBV7-2
j_gene: TRBJ1-2
d_gene: -
abundance: -

CDR3nt: TGTGCCAGCAGCCCACGGACTAGCGGGAGGGCCGGCACAGATACGCAGTATTTT
CDR3aa: CASSPRTSGRAGTDTQYF
v_gene: TRBV6-2/TRBV6-3
j_gene: TRBJ2-3
d_gene: TRBD2
abundance: -

CDR3nt: TGCGCCAGCAGCTCTGGGGCAACTAATGAAAAACTGTTTTTT
CDR3aa: CASSSGATNEKLFF
v_gene: TRBV5-1
j_gene: TRBJ1-4
d_gene: -
abundance: few

CDR3nt: TGTGCCAGCAATGACCCGGGACAGGGGCGCCATGGCTACACCTTC
CDR3aa: CASNDPGQGRHGYTF
v_gene: TRBV6-5
j_gene: TRBJ1-2
d_gene: TRBD1
abundance: few

CDR3nt: TGCGCCAGCTCCAGGACAGACCAAGAGACCCAGTACTTC
CDR3aa: CASSRTDQETQYF
v_gene: TRBV5-1
j_gene: TRBJ2-5
d_gene: -
abundance: -

CDR3nt: TGTGCCAGCAGTTCTGCGACAGGACCCGGCTACACCTTC
CDR3aa: CASSSATGPGYTF
v_gene: TRBV12-3/TRBV12-4
j_gene: TRBJ1-2
d_gene: -
abundance: -

CDR3nt: TGCAGTGCTAGAGCCGGGACTGGGGCCTACAATGAGCAGTTCTTC
CDR3aa: CSARAGTGAYNEQFF
v_gene: TRBV20-1
j_gene: TRBJ2-1
d_gene: -
abundance: -

CDR3nt: TGTGCCAGCAGCCCCCACGGAGACAGCCCAATCTTAGGGGGAAAACTGTTTTTT
CDR3aa: CASSPHGDSPILGGKLFF
v_gene: TRBV7-9
j_gene: TRBJ1-4
d_gene: -
abundance: -

CDR3nt: TGCGCCAGCAGCGTTGACAGGGTTGGCTACACCTTC
CDR3aa: CASSVDRVGYTF
v_gene: TRBV5-1
j_gene: TRBJ1-2
d_gene: TRBD1
abundance: few